This T cell receptor (beta chain) appears in the sequencing data of a study of blood T cell repertoires in COVID-19. Study-wide background: Samples representing acute and convalescent COVID-19 were sourced from the United States, Italy and Spain. Sources were T cells, B-cell-depleted T cells, or PBMCs; the material itself was cDNA or gDNA.

In the authors' methods: Amplifying reference gene primers gave estimates of nucleated cell counts. TCRdb's copy holds only in-frame clones and misses some; the assay was immunoSEQ multiplex PCR. The V and J calls and clone size were taken over from that table, and D and trimming were inferred from the DNA. The sample holds 150,000 or so clones, 82% seen once. The germline gives CDR1 LGHDT, CDR2 YNNKEL (reference sequence). This CDR3 is built from 13 residues. Trimming took off 4 bases at V and 1 base at J, with 7 bases between the two ends. This receptor was obtained from a woman in her 70s with acute or convalescent COVID-19. The sequencing sample was made of peripheral blood. V usage is TRBV3-1 (or the pseudogene TRBV3-2) and J usage is TRBJ1-1, with a possible D match to TRBD1 (6 bases). CDR3 nucleotides: TGTGCCAGCAGCCCGACAGGGAACACTGAAGCTTTCTTT. Encoded protein: CASSPTGNTEAFF.